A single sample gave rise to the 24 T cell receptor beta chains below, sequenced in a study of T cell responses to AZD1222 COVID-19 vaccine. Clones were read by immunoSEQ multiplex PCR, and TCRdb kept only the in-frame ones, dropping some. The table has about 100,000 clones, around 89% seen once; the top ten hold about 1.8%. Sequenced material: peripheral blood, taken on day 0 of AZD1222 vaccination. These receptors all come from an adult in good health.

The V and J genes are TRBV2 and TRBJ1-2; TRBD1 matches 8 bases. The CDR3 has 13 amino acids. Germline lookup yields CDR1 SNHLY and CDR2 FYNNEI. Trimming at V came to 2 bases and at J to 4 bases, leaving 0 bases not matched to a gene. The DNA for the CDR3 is TGTGCCAGCAGTGAAACAGGGGGCTATGGCTACACCTTC. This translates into CASSETGGYGYTF.

CDR3 sequence: CASKGRSSTDTQYF. CDR3 in DNA: TGTGCCAGCAAGGGCCGTTCTAGCACAGATACGCAGTATTTT. V is TRBV14 and J is TRBJ2-3; D uncertain. This CDR3 spans 14 amino acids. The germline CDR1 and CDR2 sequences are SGHDN and FVKESK. Between the trimmed V and J ends, which lost 7 bases and 0 bases, there was a span of 11 bases. Together with reference TRBV14 and TRBJ2-3, the CDR3 gives the full variable domain: EAGVTQFPSHSVIEKGQTVTLRCDPISGHDNLYWYRRVMGKEIKFLLHFVKESKQDESGMPNNRFLAERTGGTYSTLKVQPAELEDSGVYFCASKGRSSTDTQYFGPGTRLTVL.

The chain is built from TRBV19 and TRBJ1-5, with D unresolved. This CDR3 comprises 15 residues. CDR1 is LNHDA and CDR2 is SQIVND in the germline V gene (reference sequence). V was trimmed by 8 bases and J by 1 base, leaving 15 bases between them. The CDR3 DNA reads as TGTGCCAGTGAATATTATTCTGGGAGCAATCAGCCCCAGCATTTT. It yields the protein CASEYYSGSNQPQHF.

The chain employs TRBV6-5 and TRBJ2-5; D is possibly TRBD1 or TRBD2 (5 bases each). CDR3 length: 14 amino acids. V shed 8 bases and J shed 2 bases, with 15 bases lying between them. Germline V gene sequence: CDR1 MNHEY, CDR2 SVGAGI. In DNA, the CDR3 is TGTGCCAGCCAGGGACGGAGCCCTCAAGAGACCCAGTACTTC. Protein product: CASQGRSPQETQYF.

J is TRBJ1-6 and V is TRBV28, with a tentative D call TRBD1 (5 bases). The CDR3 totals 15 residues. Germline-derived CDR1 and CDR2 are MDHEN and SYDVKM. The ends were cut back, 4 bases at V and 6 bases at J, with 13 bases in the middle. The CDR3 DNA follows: TGTGCCAGCAGTTCCCCGGACACTTCTAATTCACCCCTCCACTTT. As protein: CASSSPDTSNSPLHF. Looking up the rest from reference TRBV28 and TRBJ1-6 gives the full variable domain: DVKVTQSSRYLVKRTGEKVFLECVQDMDHENMFWYRQDPGLGLRLIYFSYDVKMKEKGDIPEGYSVSREKKERFSLILESASTNQTSMYLCASSSPDTSNSPLHFGNGTRLTVT.

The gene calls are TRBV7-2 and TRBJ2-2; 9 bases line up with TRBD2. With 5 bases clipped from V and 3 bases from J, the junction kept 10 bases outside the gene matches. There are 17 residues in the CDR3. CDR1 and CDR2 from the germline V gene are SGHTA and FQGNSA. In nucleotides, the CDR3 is TGTGCCAGCAGCCCGCCGGGGCTAGCGGGATACACCGGGGAGCTGTTTTTT. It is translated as CASSPPGLAGYTGELFF.

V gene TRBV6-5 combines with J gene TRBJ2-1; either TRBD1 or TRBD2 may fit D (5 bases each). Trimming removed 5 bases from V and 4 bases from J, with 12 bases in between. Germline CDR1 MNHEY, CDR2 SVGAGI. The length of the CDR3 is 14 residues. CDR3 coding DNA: TGTGCCAGCAGTCCCCTAGGGGAGTACAATGAGCAGTTCTTC. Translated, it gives CASSPLGEYNEQFF.

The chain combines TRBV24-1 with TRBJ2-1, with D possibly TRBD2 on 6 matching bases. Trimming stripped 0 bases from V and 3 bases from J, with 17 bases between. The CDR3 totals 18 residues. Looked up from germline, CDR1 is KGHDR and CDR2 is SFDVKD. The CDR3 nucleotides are TGTGCCACCAGTGATTTGACGTCTCGGCGGGAAGACTACAATGAGCAGTTCTTC. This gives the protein CATSDLTSRREDYNEQFF.

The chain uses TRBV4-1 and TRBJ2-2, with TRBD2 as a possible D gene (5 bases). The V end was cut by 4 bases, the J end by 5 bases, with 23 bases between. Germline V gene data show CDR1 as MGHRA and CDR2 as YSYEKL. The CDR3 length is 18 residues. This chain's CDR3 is CASSRIIIREIRTGELFF. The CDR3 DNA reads TGCGCCAGCAGCCGAATAATCATTCGGGAAATCAGGACCGGGGAGCTGTTTTTT.

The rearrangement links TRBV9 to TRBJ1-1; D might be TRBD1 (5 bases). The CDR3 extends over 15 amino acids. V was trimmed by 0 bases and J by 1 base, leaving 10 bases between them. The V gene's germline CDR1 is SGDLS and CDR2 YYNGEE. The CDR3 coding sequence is TGTGCCAGCAGCGTAGAACCTACAGGGAACACTGAAGCTTTCTTT. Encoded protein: CASSVEPTGNTEAFF.

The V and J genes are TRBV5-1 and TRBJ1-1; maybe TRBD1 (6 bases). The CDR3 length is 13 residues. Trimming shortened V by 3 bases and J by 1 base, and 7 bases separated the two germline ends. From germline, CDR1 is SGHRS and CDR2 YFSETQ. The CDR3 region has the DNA TGCGCCAGCAGCTCGGGACAGAACACTGAAGCTTTCTTT. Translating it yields CASSSGQNTEAFF.

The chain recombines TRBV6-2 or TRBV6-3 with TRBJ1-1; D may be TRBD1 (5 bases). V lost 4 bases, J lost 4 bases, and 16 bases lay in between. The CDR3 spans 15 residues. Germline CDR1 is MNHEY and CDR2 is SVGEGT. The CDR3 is CASSLGPGSGTEAFF. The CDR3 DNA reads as TGTGCCAGCAGTTTGGGACCTGGGTCGGGCACTGAAGCTTTCTTT.

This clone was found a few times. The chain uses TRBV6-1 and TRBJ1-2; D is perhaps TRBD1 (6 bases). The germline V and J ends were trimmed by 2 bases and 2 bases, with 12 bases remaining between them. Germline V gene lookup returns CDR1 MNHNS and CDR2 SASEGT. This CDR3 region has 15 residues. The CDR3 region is CASSEQGTLNYGYTF. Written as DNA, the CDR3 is TGTGCCAGCAGTGAACAGGGGACACTAAACTATGGCTACACCTTC.

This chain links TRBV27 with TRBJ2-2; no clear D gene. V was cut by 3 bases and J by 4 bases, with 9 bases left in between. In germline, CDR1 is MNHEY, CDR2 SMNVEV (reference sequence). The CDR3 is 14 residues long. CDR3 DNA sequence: TGTGCCAGCAGTTTTGGGCTGGCCACCGGGGAGCTGTTTTTT. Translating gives CASSFGLATGELFF.

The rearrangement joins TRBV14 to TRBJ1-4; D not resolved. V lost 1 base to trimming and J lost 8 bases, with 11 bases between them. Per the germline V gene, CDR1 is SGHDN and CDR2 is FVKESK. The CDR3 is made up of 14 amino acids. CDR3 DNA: TGTGCCAGCAGCCAAGCCCGGGCGCGGGAAAAACTGTTTTTT. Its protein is CASSQARAREKLFF.

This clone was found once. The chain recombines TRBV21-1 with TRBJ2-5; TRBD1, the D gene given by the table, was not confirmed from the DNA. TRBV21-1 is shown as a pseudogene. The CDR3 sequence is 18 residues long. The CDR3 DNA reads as TGTGCCAGCAGCCCACTCTTCTTTCGGACAGGGTACCAAGAGACCCAGTACTTC. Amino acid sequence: CASSPLFFRTGYQETQYF.

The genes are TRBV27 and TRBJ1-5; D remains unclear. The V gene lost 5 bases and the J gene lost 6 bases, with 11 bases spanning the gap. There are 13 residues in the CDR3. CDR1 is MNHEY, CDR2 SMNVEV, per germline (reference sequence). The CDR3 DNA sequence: TGTGCCAGCAGTCGATCGAGAGGTCAGCCCCAGCATTTT. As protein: CASSRSRGQPQHF.

CDR3 amino acids: CATSQYLSGYTF. The DNA of the CDR3 is TGTGCCACCTCCCAGTACCTAAGCGGCTACACCTTC. The chain joins TRBV25-1 to TRBJ1-2; D is ambiguous. V gave up 10 bases and J gave up 8 bases, with 17 bases separating them. CDR3 length: 12 residues. Germline V lookup: CDR1 MGHDK, CDR2 SYGVNS.

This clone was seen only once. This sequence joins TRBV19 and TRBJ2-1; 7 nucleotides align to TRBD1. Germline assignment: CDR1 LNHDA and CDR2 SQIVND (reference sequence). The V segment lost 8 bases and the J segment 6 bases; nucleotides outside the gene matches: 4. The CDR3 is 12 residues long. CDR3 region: CASGTAFNEQFF. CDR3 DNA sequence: TGTGCCAGTGGGACAGCCTTCAATGAGCAGTTCTTC.

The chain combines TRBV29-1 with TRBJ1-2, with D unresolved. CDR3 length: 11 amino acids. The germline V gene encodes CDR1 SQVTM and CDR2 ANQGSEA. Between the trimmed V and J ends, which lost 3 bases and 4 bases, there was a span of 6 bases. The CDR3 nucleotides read TGCAGCGTTGACGGGAGCTATGGCTACACCTTC. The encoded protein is CSVDGSYGYTF.

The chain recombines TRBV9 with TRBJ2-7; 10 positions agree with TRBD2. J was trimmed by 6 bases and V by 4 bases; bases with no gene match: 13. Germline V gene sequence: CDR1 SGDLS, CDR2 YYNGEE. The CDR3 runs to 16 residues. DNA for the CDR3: TGTGCCAGCAGCCCTTCTGGAGCGGGAGGGCCTGGCGAGCAGTACTTC. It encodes CASSPSGAGGPGEQYF.

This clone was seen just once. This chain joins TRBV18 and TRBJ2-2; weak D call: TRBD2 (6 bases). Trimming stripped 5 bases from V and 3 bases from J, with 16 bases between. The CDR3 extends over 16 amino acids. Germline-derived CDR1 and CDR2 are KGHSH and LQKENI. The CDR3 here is CASSSPTSWDTGELFF. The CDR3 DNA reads TGTGCCAGCTCATCCCCGACTAGTTGGGACACCGGGGAGCTGTTTTTT.

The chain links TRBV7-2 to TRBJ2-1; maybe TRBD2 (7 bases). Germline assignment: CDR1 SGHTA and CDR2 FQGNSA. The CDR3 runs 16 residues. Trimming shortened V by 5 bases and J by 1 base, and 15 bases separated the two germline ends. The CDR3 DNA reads TGTGCCAGCAGCCCGGCGGGGGCCATGTCCTACAATGAGCAGTTCTTC. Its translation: CASSPAGAMSYNEQFF.

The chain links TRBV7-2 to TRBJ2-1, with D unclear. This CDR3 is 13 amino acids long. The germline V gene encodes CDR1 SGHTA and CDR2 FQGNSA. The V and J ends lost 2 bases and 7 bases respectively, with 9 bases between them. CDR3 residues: CASSLKSLNEQFF. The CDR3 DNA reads TGTGCCAGCAGCTTAAAAAGCCTAAATGAGCAGTTCTTC.